Following are 27 T cell receptor beta chains from one sample sequenced in a study of T cells in Graves' hyperthyroidism and ophthalmopathy. Authors of the study amplified TCR beta CDR3 regions from RNA transcripts. First-round RT-PCR with HTBI primers amplified the TCR CDR3 region. TCRdb re-called the multiplex PCR reads with MiXCR, one entry per CDR3 protein. The profile shows approximately 600,000 distinct CDR3 sequences, roughly 15% of them singletons. Sequenced material: blood. Receptors were obtained from a woman younger than 45 with Graves' hyperthyroidism.

This clonotype showed up just a few times. The chain recombines TRBV30 with TRBJ2-7; 9 bases agree with TRBD1. Germline CDR1 and CDR2: GTSNPN and SVGIG (reference sequence). This CDR3 has 14 residues. V was clipped by 2 bases and J by 2 bases; unmatched bases: 4. CDR3 residues: CAWSKGQGPYEQYF. The CDR3 nucleotides read TGTGCCTGGAGTAAGGGACAGGGTCCCTACGAGCAGTACTTC.

This clonotype was seen ten or more times. V gene TRBV28 combines with J gene TRBJ1-5; 8 bases fit TRBD1. Germline trimming cut 6 bases from V and 11 bases from J; bases unmatched to any gene: 12. The CDR3 length is 14 residues. Germline CDR1 reads MDHEN; CDR2 reads SYDVKM. CDR3 protein: CASSPGQVRLAQHF. The CDR3 DNA reads TGTGCCAGCAGCCCGGGACAGGTCCGTCTGGCCCAGCATTTT. Full variable domain (missing parts from reference TRBV28 and TRBJ1-5): DVKVTQSSRYLVKRTGEKVFLECVQDMDHENMFWYRQDPGLGLRLIYFSYDVKMKEKGDIPEGYSVSREKKERFSLILESASTNQTSMYLCASSPGQVRLAQHFGDGTRLSIL.

This clonotype has only a few counts. V gene TRBV6-2 or TRBV6-3 combines with J gene TRBJ2-7; D perhaps matches TRBD1 (5 bases). V lost 3 bases, J lost 6 bases, and 6 bases lay in between. Germline CDR1 MNHEY, CDR2 SVGEGT. The CDR3 contains 11 residues. CDR3 region: CASSYRGEQYF. In DNA, the CDR3 is TGTGCCAGCAGTTATAGGGGCGAGCAGTACTTC.

The gene calls are TRBV20-1 and TRBJ2-4, with TRBD2 as a possible D gene (5 bases). CDR3 length: 14 amino acids. The V gene lost 5 bases and the J gene lost 0 bases, with 11 bases spanning the gap. Germline V gene data show CDR1 as DFQATT and CDR2 as SNEGSKA (reference sequence). The CDR3 bases are TGCAGTGCTCATTCGGGGATAGCCAAAAACATTCAGTACTTC. Encoded protein: CSAHSGIAKNIQYF.

This clonotype was found many times. The chain links TRBV5-1 to TRBJ2-1; D gene unclear. V lost 0 bases to trimming and J lost 1 base, with 11 bases between them. Germline CDR1 reads SGHRS; CDR2 reads YFSETQ. The CDR3 has 16 amino acids. This CDR3 reads CASSLDGSSSYNEQFF. DNA for the CDR3: TGCGCCAGCAGCTTGGATGGGTCCAGTTCCTACAATGAGCAGTTCTTC.

This clonotype was detected only a few times. The chain has TRBV14 and TRBJ2-2; a weak D match, TRBD2 (5 bases). V dropped 1 base and J dropped 2 bases, with 11 bases sitting between them. This CDR3 has 16 residues. The germline gives CDR1 SGHDN, CDR2 FVKESK. The CDR3 sequence is CASSQGLALNTGELFF. The CDR3 DNA reads as TGTGCCAGCAGCCAAGGGCTAGCCCTAAACACCGGGGAGCTGTTTTTT.

This clonotype was seen only a few times. The chain couples TRBV9 to TRBJ2-1; D tentatively fits TRBD1 or TRBD2 (5 bases each). The CDR3 loop spans 15 amino acids. The germline CDR1 and CDR2 sequences are SGDLS and YYNGEE. V was pared by 4 bases and J by 6 bases, with 17 bases between. CDR3 in amino acids: CASSSLSGTGNEQFF. CDR3 bases: TGTGCCAGCAGCTCCCTATCCGGGACCGGCAATGAGCAGTTCTTC.

This sequence joins TRBV7-6 and TRBJ1-2; a possible D gene is TRBD1 (5 bases). V lost 2 bases and J lost 8, with 9 bases in between. Germline V lookup: CDR1 SGHVS, CDR2 FNYEAQ. The CDR3 is made up of 12 amino acids. This CDR3 is CASSLSGIGYTF. The DNA for the CDR3 is TGTGCCAGCAGCTTATCAGGGATAGGCTACACCTTC.

V and J are TRBV5-6 and TRBJ1-5; 9 nucleotides align to TRBD1. V lost 3 bases to trimming and J lost 6 bases; unmatched junction nucleotides: 4. Germline V gene sequence: CDR1 SGHDT, CDR2 YYEEEE. The CDR3 contains 14 residues. CDR3 sequence reads: CASSYYRGLQPQHF. CDR3 bases: TGTGCCAGCAGCTATTACAGGGGGCTTCAGCCCCAGCATTTT.

This clonotype was recorded at least ten times. The chain links TRBV6-2 or TRBV6-3 to TRBJ2-6, with D possibly TRBD2 on 6 matching bases. The CDR3 is 15 residues long. Germline CDR1 reads MNHEY; CDR2 reads SVGEGT. Deletions cut 2 bases from V and 2 bases from J, with 7 bases between. The CDR3 loop is CASSYGGTGANVLTF. In DNA, the CDR3 is TGTGCCAGCAGTTACGGCGGGACTGGGGCCAACGTCCTGACTTTC.

The J gene is TRBJ2-5, the V gene TRBV7-3; TRBD2 aligns across 12 bases. The CDR3 runs to 15 residues. V was clipped by 4 bases and J by 5 bases; unmatched bases: 5. Germline V gene sequence: CDR1 SGHTA, CDR2 FQGTGA. As DNA, the CDR3 is TGTGCCAGCAGCTCAACTAGCGGGAGGCGGGAGACCCAGTACTTC. This translates into CASSSTSGRRETQYF.

This clonotype was detected many times. The chain carries TRBV12-3 or TRBV12-4 and TRBJ2-5; D call uncertain. Trimming left V 3 bases short and J 5 bases short, with 13 bases between. This CDR3 comprises 14 residues. In DNA form, the CDR3 reads TGTGCCAGCAGTTTGGTGGCGGCGGAGGAGACCCAGTACTTC. Protein: CASSLVAAEETQYF.

This clonotype was recorded many times. The chain joins TRBV28 to TRBJ1-3, with 8 nucleotides matching TRBD1. Germline-derived CDR1 and CDR2 are MDHEN and SYDVKM. With 6 bases clipped from V and 2 bases from J, the junction kept 3 bases outside the gene matches. The CDR3 has 14 amino acids. The CDR3 sequence is CASRVQGAGNTIYF. Written as DNA, the CDR3 is TGTGCCAGCAGGGTACAGGGGGCTGGAAACACCATATATTTT.

The chain combines TRBV5-4 with TRBJ2-7; 8 bases fit TRBD2. This CDR3 has 13 amino acids. J gave up 7 bases and V 0 bases, and 3 bases lay outside the gene matches. The germline CDR1 and CDR2 sequences are SGHNT and YYREEE (reference sequence). CDR3 residues: CASSLDTGGEQYF. For the CDR3, the DNA is TGTGCCAGCAGCTTGGATACGGGGGGGGAGCAGTACTTC.

The J gene is TRBJ2-7, the V gene TRBV4-3; 7 bases match TRBD2. V was pared by 0 bases and J by 3 bases, with 8 bases of the junction left unmatched. CDR3 length equals 16 residues. The germline gives CDR1 LGHNA, CDR2 YSLEER. The CDR3 loop reads CASSQESTSVFYEQYF. The CDR3 DNA sequence: TGCGCCAGCAGCCAAGAGAGTACTAGCGTTTTCTACGAGCAGTACTTC.

A few counts support this clonotype. The chain joins TRBV6-8 to TRBJ1-2, with D uncertain. The CDR3 length is 13 residues. Germline V CDR1 and CDR2: MNHGY, SAAAGT. The V and J ends lost 0 bases and 2 bases respectively, with 4 bases between them. The CDR3 nucleotides read TGTGCCAGCAGTTACTCGATGAACTATGGCTACACCTTC. This sequence encodes CASSYSMNYGYTF.

This clonotype has at least ten counts. The DNA for the CDR3 is TGTGCCAGCAGCTTGTCCGGGATAAAGCGTTCACCCCTCCACTTT. Amino acids: CASSLSGIKRSPLHF. V usage is TRBV11-2 and J usage is TRBJ1-6, with D hard to call. Germline V gene sequence: CDR1 SGHAT, CDR2 FQNNGV. The length of the CDR3 is 15 residues. V dropped 3 bases and J dropped 9 bases, with 15 bases sitting between them.

This clonotype was recorded at least ten times. This rearrangement joins TRBV27 to TRBJ2-7; 11 nucleotides line up with TRBD1. Germline CDR1 MNHEY, CDR2 SMNVEV (reference sequence). The CDR3 is 14 amino acids. The trim removed 6 bases at V and 6 bases at J, leaving 7 bases unmatched. The DNA for the CDR3 is TGTGCCAGCAGACAAGGACAGGGGGCAGGCGAGCAGTACTTC. As protein: CASRQGQGAGEQYF.

At least ten counts were recorded for this clonotype. CDR3 bases: TGTGCCAGCAGTGAATACAGGGGGGCGAACACTGAAGCTTTCTTT. Encoded protein: CASSEYRGANTEAFF. The chain links TRBV25-1 to TRBJ1-1, with 7 bases fitting TRBD1. CDR3 length: 15 residues. Germline CDR1 is MGHDK and CDR2 is SYGVNS. J lost 1 base, V lost 0 bases, and 2 bases had no gene match.

V is TRBV7-8 and J is TRBJ2-4; tentative D call: TRBD1 (8 bases). CDR3 size: 14 residues. Trimming pared 5 bases from V and 8 bases from J, leaving 16 bases between. Germline lookup yields CDR1 SGHVS and CDR2 FQNEAQ. The CDR3 DNA reads as TGTGCCAGCAGCCTTCGGACAGGGAGGGACATTCAGTACTTC. The encoded protein is CASSLRTGRDIQYF.

The genes are TRBV4-2 and TRBJ2-4; 10 bases match TRBD2. The junction had 6 bases not matched to a gene; V was cut back by 0 bases and J by 7 bases. CDR1 and CDR2 from the germline V gene are LGHNA and YNFKEQ. The CDR3 is made up of 16 amino acids. CDR3 region: CASSQDRAAGGNIQYF. The DNA of the CDR3 is TGTGCCAGCAGCCAAGATCGGGCAGCGGGAGGGAACATTCAGTACTTC.

This clonotype was recorded only once. A much more abundant neighbour one base away suggests this may be a read error. This chain joins TRBV6-5 and TRBJ2-7; tentative D call: TRBD2 (5 bases). Trimming removed 5 bases from V and 2 bases from J, with 7 bases in between. Germline assignment: CDR1 MNHEY and CDR2 SVGAGI. CDR3 length: 12 amino acids. The CDR3: CASSTSAYEQYV. The CDR3 nucleotides are TGTGCCAGCAGTACTAGTGCCTACGAGCAGTACGTC.

This chain connects TRBV10-3 to TRBJ1-2; D might be TRBD1 (6 bases). Germline CDR1 reads ENHRY; CDR2 reads SYGVKD. The CDR3 is 17 amino acids. Trimming left V 4 bases short and J 4 bases short, with 22 bases between. The CDR3 bases are TGTGCCATCAGTGCCCTTCCCTCACAGGGCCCTCTCTATGGCTACACCTTC. It yields the protein CAISALPSQGPLYGYTF.

This clonotype has ten or more counts. This chain connects TRBV2 to TRBJ1-6, with D tentatively TRBD1 (6 bases). V gave up 2 bases and J gave up 4 bases, with 12 bases separating them. CDR1 is SNHLY, CDR2 FYNNEI, per germline. CDR3 size: 16 residues. CDR3 coding DNA: TGTGCCAGCAGTGAAATGGACAGCCGTTATAATTCACCCCTCCACTTT. Translating gives CASSEMDSRYNSPLHF.

This clonotype showed up many times. V usage is TRBV10-3 and J usage is TRBJ1-1, with a tentative D call TRBD1 (6 bases). The CDR3 loop spans 14 amino acids. The germline V gene has CDR1 ENHRY and CDR2 SYGVKD. V lost 0 bases and J 5 bases, leaving 10 bases between the germline ends. CDR3 DNA: TGTGCCATCAGTGAGTCGCAGGGGAGAACTGAAGCTTTCTTT. This codes for CAISESQGRTEAFF.

This clonotype has ten or more counts. CDR3 bases: TGTGCCAGCTCACCAGGGCTCAATGAAAAACTGTTTTTT. Amino acid sequence: CASSPGLNEKLFF. V and J are TRBV18 and TRBJ1-4; the D is unclear. Germline V gene lookup returns CDR1 KGHSH and CDR2 LQKENI. CDR3 length equals 13 residues. The V and J ends lost 2 bases and 5 bases respectively, with 6 bases between them.

This clonotype was observed a handful of times. The CDR3 DNA reads as TGCGCCAGCAGCTTGGCCAGTAACTACGAGCAGTACTTC. It specifies CASSLASNYEQYF. The J gene is TRBJ2-7, the V gene TRBV5-1; D is ambiguous. V was cut by 0 bases and J by 3 bases, with 7 bases left in between. The CDR3 covers 13 residues. Per germline, CDR1 SGHRS and CDR2 YFSETQ.